These T cell receptor beta chains were read from a single sample in a study of T cell repertoires in cytomegalovirus infection. MiXCR, applied by TCRdb to the reads, yields one record per CDR3 protein. Found here are roughly 990,000 distinct CDR3 sequences, around 31% of them singletons; the top ten hold roughly 13%. For these TCRs, the target antigens are not known. The input for sequencing was cultured CD8+ T cells from PBMCs, taken from culture after CMV antigen stimulation. All receptors derive from a human donor in good health (CMV status not recorded). Some clones in this sample may be carry-over from other donors' samples. Each CDR3 is given with its conserved first and last residue. The D gene is left open where the match is weak. Clone size, where shown, is once, few, many, or a class for clones that have expanded.

j_call d_call clone_size v_call cdr3_nt cdr3_aa
TRBJ1-1 NA many TRBV7-2 TGTGCCAGCAGCTTTAGGGGGTTAAACACTGAAGCTTTCTTT CASSFRGLNTEAFF
TRBJ1-1 TRBD1 few TRBV6-2/TRBV6-3 TGTGCCAGCACTTACGGACAGGGGGACACTGAAGCTTTCTTT CASTYGQGDTEAFF
TRBJ1-1 NA many TRBV7-2 TGTGCCAGCAGCTTAAACACCCCGAACACTGAAGCTTTCTTT CASSLNTPNTEAFF
TRBJ2-3 NA few TRBV19 TGTGCCAGTACAGATACCCGGATGGCGCAGTATTTT CASTDTRMAQYF
TRBJ1-1 NA few TRBV19 TGTGCCAGTAGTATCGCGTCCACTGAAGCTTTCTTT CASSIASTEAFF
TRBJ2-7 TRBD2 NA TRBV12-5 TGTGCTAGTGGTTTGGGTGCGGGGGGCCGGTACGAGCAGTACTTC CASGLGAGGRYEQYF
TRBJ2-7 NA few TRBV7-9 TGTGCCAGCAGCTCTCCCCTGACAGCCGACGAGCAGTACTTC CASSSPLTADEQYF
TRBJ2-1 TRBD1 once TRBV12-3/TRBV12-4 TGTGCCAGCAGACCGACAGGGGGCTACAATGAGCAGTTCTTC CASRPTGGYNEQFF
TRBJ2-2 NA few TRBV19 TGTGCCAGTAGTCCGCCGGAGGGCTCGGTTTCCGGGGAGCTGTTTTTT CASSPPEGSVSGELFF
TRBJ2-7 TRBD1 NA TRBV7-9 TGTGCCAGCAGCTCAGAGACAGGGGGAAGCTACGAGCAGTACTTC CASSSETGGSYEQYF
TRBJ1-4 NA few TRBV6-6 TGTGCCAGCAGTCCCAGGACCCTACGAAATGAAAAACTGTTTTTT CASSPRTLRNEKLFF
TRBJ1-1 TRBD1 NA TRBV6-6 TGTGCCAGCAGTTCTACAGGGGGCGTACTGCCGGGCACTGAAGCTTTCTTT CASSSTGGVLPGTEAFF
TRBJ2-1 NA NA TRBV12-3/TRBV12-4 TGTGCCAGCAGTTTGCCGGACGGGATATACAATGAGCAGTTCTTC CASSLPDGIYNEQFF
TRBJ2-5 NA few TRBV6-2/TRBV6-3 TGTGCCAGCAGTTACGTCCGGGGGCAAGAGACCCAGTACTTC CASSYVRGQETQYF
TRBJ1-1 NA NA TRBV3-1 TGTGCCAGCAGCCAAGATCCAGGGCTCAATGAAGCTTTCTTT CASSQDPGLNEAFF
TRBJ2-1 NA NA TRBV9 TGTGCCAGCAGTCCCGGGAAGGGTGGCTACAATGAGCAGTTCTTC CASSPGKGGYNEQFF
TRBJ2-2 NA NA TRBV27 TGTGCCAGCAGTTTAAGTGAGGGTAACGCGAACACCGGGGAGCTGTTTTTT CASSLSEGNANTGELFF
TRBJ1-2 NA NA TRBV5-6 TGTGCCAGCAGCTTGGATTTGGGGGATTACTATGGCTACACCTTC CASSLDLGDYYGYTF
TRBJ1-1 TRBD1 NA TRBV19 TGTGCCAGTAGTCGGACAGGGGGTGGTACTGAAGCTTTCTTT CASSRTGGGTEAFF
TRBJ1-1 NA NA TRBV7-2 TGTGCCAGCAGCTTACAGGGATACGAAGTAGCCTTCTTT CASSLQGYEVAFF
TRBJ1-4 TRBD1 many TRBV7-8 TGTGCCAGCAGCTTAAGACAGGGGGCTCGAGAAAAACTGTTTTTT CASSLRQGAREKLFF
TRBJ2-2 TRBD1 many TRBV7-6 TGTGCCAGCAGCCGGACAGGGTCCGGGGAGCTGTTTTTT CASSRTGSGELFF
TRBJ2-3 TRBD2 many TRBV7-6 TGTGCCAGCAGCTGGAGCGGGGGTAGCACAGATACGCAGTATTTT CASSWSGGSTDTQYF
TRBJ2-1 NA NA TRBV7-6 TGTGCCAGCAGCTTACCTGGAGGGAACGTTGAGCAGTTCTTC CASSLPGGNVEQFF
TRBJ1-1 NA NA TRBV5-4 TGTGCCAGCAGCTTGGCGGATCAGAGGGGCACTGAAGCTTTCTTT CASSLADQRGTEAFF
TRBJ2-7 NA NA TRBV12-5 TGTGCTAGTGGTTTGGTAGTGACCCTCTACTCCGAGCAGTACTTC CASGLVVTLYSEQYF
TRBJ1-2 TRBD1 NA TRBV6-2/TRBV6-3 TGTGCCAGCAGTTACTCGAAAAGCAGGGGGTCATATGGCTACACCTTC CASSYSKSRGSYGYTF
TRBJ2-3 TRBD2 NA TRBV6-6 TGTGCCAGCAGTTTGGCTAGCGGGGGGGCAGATACGCAGTATTTT CASSLASGGADTQYF
TRBJ1-6 NA NA TRBV6-2/TRBV6-3 TGTGCCAGCGCATTCAAGGGAGACCCCTATAATTCACCCCTCCACTTT CASAFKGDPYNSPLHF
TRBJ1-5 NA NA TRBV5-6 TGTGCCAGCAGCTATCGGGGAGGTAAGCCCCAGCATTTT CASSYRGGKPQHF
TRBJ2-5 TRBD2 NA TRBV25-1 TGTGCCAGCAGGAAACGAGCGGGGGGCCAAGAGACCCAGTACTTC CASRKRAGGQETQYF
TRBJ2-3 TRBD2 few TRBV7-6 TGTGCCAGCAAACAGGGACTAGGTCACGTTGGATGGGGCACAGATACGCAGTATTTT CASKQGLGHVGWGTDTQYF
TRBJ2-7 NA many TRBV7-2 TGTGCCAGCAGCGAGGGGGTTGGTTTGTTCTTC CASSEGVGLFF
TRBJ2-5 TRBD2 NA TRBV5-4 TGTGCCAGCAGCCTCGGGACTAATCCCCTCCAAGAGACCCAGTACTTC CASSLGTNPLQETQYF
TRBJ2-5 TRBD2 NA TRBV7-2 TGTGCCAGCAGCGCGGGGGGGCCGGAGAAGACCCAGTACTTC CASSAGGPEKTQYF
TRBJ1-4 TRBD1 NA TRBV7-9 TGTGCCAAGGCGGAGGGGGCGCCGCCGAATGAAAAACTGTTTTTT CAKAEGAPPNEKLFF
TRBJ2-3 NA NA TRBV6-1 TGTGCCAGCACTCACCCTGGGGTTCCAGATACGCAGTATTTT CASTHPGVPDTQYF
TRBJ2-7 TRBD1 many TRBV7-6 TGTGCCAGCAGCTTAGGCGACAGGGGGCCCTACGAGCAGTACTTC CASSLGDRGPYEQYF
TRBJ2-1 TRBD1 NA TRBV27 TGTGCCAGCAGTTTATCTGTGGGGGACAGGGGGGCTCCCACACAACAGTTCTTC CASSLSVGDRGAPTQQFF
TRBJ1-1 NA NA TRBV5-6 TGTGCCAGCAGCTTGCCCGTCAGAATGAACACTGAAGCTTTCTTT CASSLPVRMNTEAFF
TRBJ1-2 TRBD1 NA TRBV7-6 TGTGCCAGCAGCTCGACAGGGGTTAACTATGGCTACACCTTC CASSSTGVNYGYTF
TRBJ1-3 NA NA TRBV7-9 TGTGCCAGCGGAACGACGGAAGGAACCATATATTTT CASGTTEGTIYF
TRBJ2-1 NA few TRBV9 TGTGCCAGCAGCACCCTGGGGGGGGCCGGCAATGAGCAGTTCTTC CASSTLGGAGNEQFF
TRBJ2-3 TRBD2 NA TRBV7-2 TGTGCCAGCAGCCCTAGCGGGGGATTACCCACAGATACGCAGTATTTT CASSPSGGLPTDTQYF